The 11 T cell receptor beta chains below come from one sample, sequenced in a study of T cell repertoires in cytomegalovirus infection. One entry per CDR3 protein results from TCRdb running MiXCR on the reads. The sample lists around 290,000 distinct CDR3 sequences; about 23% were seen once. Sequencing was carried out using PBMCs. These receptors came from a human donor in good health (CMV status not recorded). Some clones in this sample may be carry-over from other donors' samples.

This sequence joins TRBV4-1 and TRBJ2-7, with D perhaps TRBD1 or TRBD2 (6 bases each). This CDR3 has 16 residues. With 3 bases removed from V and 0 bases from J, the gap between germline ends came to 15 bases. Germline CDR1 and CDR2: MGHRA and YSYEKL. This CDR3 reads CASSQGGLSDSYEQYF. In nucleotides, the CDR3 is TGCGCCAGCAGCCAGGGGGGCCTTAGCGACTCCTACGAGCAGTACTTC.

The chain is built from TRBV7-8 and TRBJ1-2; possibly TRBD1 for D (5 bases). CDR3 size: 15 residues. Per the germline V gene, CDR1 is SGHVS and CDR2 is FQNEAQ. V was shortened by 3 bases and J by 5 bases, with 16 bases between the two germline ends. CDR3 protein: CASSFQLGGVYGYTF. Here the CDR3 DNA reads TGTGCCAGCAGCTTTCAACTGGGGGGAGTGTATGGCTACACCTTC.

This clonotype came up many times. This chain joins TRBV7-2 and TRBJ2-2; tentative D call: TRBD2 (6 bases). The ends were cut back, 6 bases at V and 5 bases at J, with 16 bases in the middle. The CDR3 contains 15 residues. Per germline, CDR1 SGHTA and CDR2 FQGNSA. The CDR3 sequence: CASRRDSSGTGELFF. The CDR3 nucleotides read TGTGCCAGCAGACGGGACTCCTCAGGAACCGGGGAGCTGTTTTTT.

The gene calls are TRBV7-2 and TRBJ2-7; D ambiguous. Trimming took 2 bases from V and 5 from J, leaving 13 bases between them. Germline CDR1 and CDR2: SGHTA and FQGNSA. This CDR3 spans 14 amino acids. The CDR3 sequence is CASSLSPSSDEQYF. The CDR3 DNA reads as TGTGCCAGCAGCTTATCGCCTTCCTCGGACGAGCAGTACTTC.

The rearrangement uses TRBV20-1 and TRBJ2-5, with D possibly being TRBD1 (6 bases). CDR1 is DFQATT, CDR2 SNEGSKA, per germline (reference sequence). The germline V and J ends were trimmed by 0 bases and 5 bases, with 13 bases remaining between them. The CDR3 extends over 14 amino acids. Here the CDR3 reads CSAREARGSETQYF. The DNA of the CDR3 is TGCAGTGCTAGAGAGGCAAGGGGGTCTGAGACCCAGTACTTC.

This clonotype was seen only a few times. One junction end disagrees with the germline gene, perhaps due to a read error. The rearrangement uses TRBV28 and TRBJ1-5; 11 nucleotides align to TRBD1. Germline CDR1 reads MDHEN; CDR2 reads SYDVKM. The CDR3 loop spans 16 amino acids. The CDR3 nucleotides are TGTGCGAGCAGTTTAAGGGGGACAGGGGGGCTTCAGCCCCAGCATTTT. Amino acids: CASSLRGTGGLQPQHF.

The chain links TRBV7-4 to TRBJ2-1, with TRBD1 matching over 10 bases. Germline lookup yields CDR1 SGHVT and CDR2 SQSDAQ. This CDR3 is 15 amino acids long. V lost 5 bases to trimming and J lost 6 bases; unmatched junction nucleotides: 7. CDR3 in DNA: TGTGCCAGCAGCAAGGGACAGGGGACATCCAATGAGCAGTTCTTC. Translating gives CASSKGQGTSNEQFF.

Only a few counts were recorded for this clonotype. CDR3 DNA: TGTGCCAGCTCACCACCCTCTTCGGGGGGCACTGAAGCTTTCTTT. Protein product: CASSPPSSGGTEAFF. V is TRBV18 and J is TRBJ1-1; the D gene is possibly TRBD1 (5 bases). This CDR3 comprises 15 residues. V was clipped by 0 bases and J by 4 bases, with 12 bases between them. Germline V lookup: CDR1 KGHSH, CDR2 LQKENI.

The CDR3 loop is CSVEVTDTQYF. Here the CDR3 DNA reads TGCAGCGTTGAAGTCACAGATACGCAGTATTTT. The genes are TRBV29-1 and TRBJ2-3, with unresolved D. Trimming cost V 1 base and J 2 bases, with 1 base left between them. This CDR3 is built from 11 residues. The germline V gene has CDR1 SQVTM and CDR2 ANQGSEA.

This clonotype was counted many times. The chain is built from TRBV12-5 and TRBJ2-2; D perhaps matches TRBD1 (5 bases). Trimming took off 3 bases at V and 6 bases at J, with 17 bases between the two ends. Germline CDR1 LGHNT, CDR2 FRNRAP. This CDR3 is 16 amino acids long. The CDR3: CASGLDPRDWAGELFF. In nucleotides, the CDR3 is TGTGCTAGTGGTTTAGACCCCAGGGATTGGGCCGGGGAGCTGTTTTTT.

The CDR3 spells CAISPGNPYEQYF. CDR3 sequence (DNA): TGTGCCATCAGCCCCGGGAACCCCTACGAGCAGTACTTC. The genes are TRBV10-3 and TRBJ2-7, with D possibly matching TRBD2 (5 bases). Between the trimmed V and J ends, which lost 6 bases and 2 bases, there was a span of 11 bases. The CDR3 loop spans 13 amino acids. From germline, CDR1 is ENHRY and CDR2 SYGVKD.